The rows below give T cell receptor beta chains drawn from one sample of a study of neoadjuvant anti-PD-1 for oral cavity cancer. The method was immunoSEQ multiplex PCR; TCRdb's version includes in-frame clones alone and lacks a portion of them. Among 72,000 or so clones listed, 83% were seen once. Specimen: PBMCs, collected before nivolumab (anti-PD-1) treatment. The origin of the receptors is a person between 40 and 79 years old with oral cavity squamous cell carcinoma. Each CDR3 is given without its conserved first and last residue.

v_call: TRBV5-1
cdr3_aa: ASRFGLVQRKSTDTQY

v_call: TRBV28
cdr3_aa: ASSLRQGEEKLF

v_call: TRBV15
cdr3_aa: ATSRDRIAKNIQY

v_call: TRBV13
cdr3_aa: ASSRSGTSTGELF

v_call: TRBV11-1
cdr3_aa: ASSLFGSYTEAF

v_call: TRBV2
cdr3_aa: ASSVASGRTEAF

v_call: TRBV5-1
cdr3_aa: ASGERSSYNEQF

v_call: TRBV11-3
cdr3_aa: ASSPTTTSGSYNEQF

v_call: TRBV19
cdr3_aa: ASSIVGDIIWPQH

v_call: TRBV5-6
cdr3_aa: ASSLWQGQQETQY

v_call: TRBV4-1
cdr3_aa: ASSHPGTGDYEQY

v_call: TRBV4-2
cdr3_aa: ASSQGGMEVNEQF

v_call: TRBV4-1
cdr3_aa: ASSQDPTSGSLGTQY

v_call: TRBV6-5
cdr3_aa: ASRPGTAEKLF

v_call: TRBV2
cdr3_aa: ASSDRLVDQPQH

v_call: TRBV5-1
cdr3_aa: ASSSENSGNTIY

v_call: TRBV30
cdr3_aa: AWSVNPTDTQY

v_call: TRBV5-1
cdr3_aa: ASSLARAVPLPRFNEQF

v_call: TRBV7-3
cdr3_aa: ASSLSAAGPGNEQF

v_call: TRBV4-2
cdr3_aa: ASSLSDRGNQPQH

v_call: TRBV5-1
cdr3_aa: ASSLGLAGVNEQF

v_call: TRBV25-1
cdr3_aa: ASSETGRGYGYT

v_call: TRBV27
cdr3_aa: ASWSNRDEQF

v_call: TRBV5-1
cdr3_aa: ASSLRAGRTGELF

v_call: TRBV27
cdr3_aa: ASSYRDRSTDTQY

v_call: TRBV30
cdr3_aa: AWSSDRGTEAF

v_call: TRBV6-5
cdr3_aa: ASSDYTSYEQY

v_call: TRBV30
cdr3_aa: AWSWFSGNTIY

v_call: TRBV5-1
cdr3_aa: ASSRQGPPMGTGELF

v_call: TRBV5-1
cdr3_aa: ASSLAMANYGYT

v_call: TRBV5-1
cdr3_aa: ASSEGQPYEQY

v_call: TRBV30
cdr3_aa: AWSNTAAGNTIY

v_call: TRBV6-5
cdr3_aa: ASSSAGAQYYEQY

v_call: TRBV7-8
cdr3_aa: ASRKQGGGEKLF

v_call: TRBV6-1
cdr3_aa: ASSEWGTGNSPLH

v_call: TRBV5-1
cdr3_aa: ASSLDRIYEQY

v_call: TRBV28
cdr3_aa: ASSFGVGGTEAF

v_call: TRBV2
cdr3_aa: ASTSGRFQETQY

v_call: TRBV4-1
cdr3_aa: ASSQGSGQHIVSRNTEAF

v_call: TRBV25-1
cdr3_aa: ASSAKSGGLSYEQY

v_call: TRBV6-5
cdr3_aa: ASSYFGTEYGYT

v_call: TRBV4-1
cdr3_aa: ASSQEPGGGNQPQH

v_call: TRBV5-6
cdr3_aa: ASSKTGVSPLH

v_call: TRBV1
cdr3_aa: TSSQLTSGGAVDTQY

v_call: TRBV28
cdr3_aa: ASSFGWTPPTYNEQF

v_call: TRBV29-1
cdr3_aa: SVESGQGEKLF

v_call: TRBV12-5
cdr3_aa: ASGTSGATDTQY